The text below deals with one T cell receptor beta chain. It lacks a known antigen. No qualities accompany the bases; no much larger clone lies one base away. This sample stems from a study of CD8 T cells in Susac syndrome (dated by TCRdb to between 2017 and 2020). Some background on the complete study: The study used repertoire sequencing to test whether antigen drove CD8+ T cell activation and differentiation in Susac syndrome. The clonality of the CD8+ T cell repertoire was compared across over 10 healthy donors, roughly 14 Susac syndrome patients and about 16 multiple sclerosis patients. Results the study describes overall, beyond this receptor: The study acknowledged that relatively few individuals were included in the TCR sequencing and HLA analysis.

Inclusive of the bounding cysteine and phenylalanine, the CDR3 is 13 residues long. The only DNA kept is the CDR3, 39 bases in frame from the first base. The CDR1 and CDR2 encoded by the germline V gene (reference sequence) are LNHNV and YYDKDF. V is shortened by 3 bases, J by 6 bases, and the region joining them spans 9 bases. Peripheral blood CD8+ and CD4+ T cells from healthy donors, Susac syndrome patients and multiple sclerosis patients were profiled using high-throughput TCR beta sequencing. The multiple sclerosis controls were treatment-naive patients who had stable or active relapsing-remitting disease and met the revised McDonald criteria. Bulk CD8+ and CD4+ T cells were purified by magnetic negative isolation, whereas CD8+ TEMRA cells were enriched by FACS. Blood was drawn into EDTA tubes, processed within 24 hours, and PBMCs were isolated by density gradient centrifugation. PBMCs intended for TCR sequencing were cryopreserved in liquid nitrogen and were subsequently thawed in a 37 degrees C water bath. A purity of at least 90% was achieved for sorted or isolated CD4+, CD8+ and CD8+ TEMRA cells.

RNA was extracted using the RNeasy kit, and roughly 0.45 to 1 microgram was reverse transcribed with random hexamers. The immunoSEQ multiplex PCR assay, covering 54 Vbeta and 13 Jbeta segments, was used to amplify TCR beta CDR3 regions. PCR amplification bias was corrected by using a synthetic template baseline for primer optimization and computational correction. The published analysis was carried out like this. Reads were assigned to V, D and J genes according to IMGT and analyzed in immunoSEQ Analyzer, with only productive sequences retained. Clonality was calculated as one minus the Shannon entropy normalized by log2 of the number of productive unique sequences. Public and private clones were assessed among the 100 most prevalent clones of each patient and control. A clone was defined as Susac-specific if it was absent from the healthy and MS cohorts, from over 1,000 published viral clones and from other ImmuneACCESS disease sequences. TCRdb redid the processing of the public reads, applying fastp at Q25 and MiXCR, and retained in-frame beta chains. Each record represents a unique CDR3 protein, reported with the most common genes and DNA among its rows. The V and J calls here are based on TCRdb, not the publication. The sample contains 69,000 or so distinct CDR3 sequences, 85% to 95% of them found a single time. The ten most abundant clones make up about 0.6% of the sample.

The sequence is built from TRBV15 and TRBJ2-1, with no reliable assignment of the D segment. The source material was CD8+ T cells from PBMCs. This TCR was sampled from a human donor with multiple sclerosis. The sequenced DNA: TGTGCCACCAGCAGTGACCCGGCCAATGAGCAGTTCTTC. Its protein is CATSSDPANEQFF. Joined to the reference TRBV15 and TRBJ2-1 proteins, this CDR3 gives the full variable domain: DAMVIQNPRYQVTQFGKPVTLSCSQTLNHNVMYWYQQKSSQAPKLLFHYYDKDFNNEADTPDNFQSRRPNTSFCFLDIRSPGLGDTAMYLCATSSDPANEQFFGPGTRLTVL.